Presented here are 6 T cell receptor beta chains from one specimen sequenced in a study of cytomegalovirus exposure and HLA in healthy donors. Libraries were prepared by immunoSEQ multiplex PCR; TCRdb keeps only in-frame clonotypes and omits some of them. The data show 150,000 to 200,000 clones, roughly 90% seen once. Sequenced input: PBMCs. These receptors were taken from a woman between 18 and 29 years old in good health and CMV-seropositive.

The V and J genes are TRBV4-1 and TRBJ1-2, with D possibly TRBD1 on 5 matching bases. Per germline, CDR1 MGHRA and CDR2 YSYEKL. Trimming removed 0 bases from V and 4 bases from J, with 9 bases in between. CDR3 length: 14 amino acids. In DNA, the CDR3 is TGCGCCAGCAGCCAAGACGCAGGGTTCTATGGCTACACCTTC. Protein sequence: CASSQDAGFYGYTF.

CDR3 bases: TGTGCCAGCAGCCCCTATGGGGCGGGAGTCACAGATACGCAGTATTTT. Translation gives CASSPYGAGVTDTQYF. This chain connects TRBV7-2 to TRBJ2-3; 7 bases are shared with TRBD2. The CDR3 contains 16 residues. The V gene end was trimmed by 5 bases and the J gene end by 2 bases; junction bases not matched to a gene: 10. The germline gives CDR1 SGHTA, CDR2 FQGNSA.

J is TRBJ2-3 and V is TRBV6-4, with D maybe TRBD1 (7 bases). CDR3 length: 16 residues. V was shortened by 0 bases and J by 5 bases, with 15 bases between the two germline ends. Germline CDR1 reads MRHNA; CDR2 reads SNTAGT. CDR3 in amino acids: CASSDSGTQGGDTQYF. CDR3 in DNA: TGTGCCAGCAGTGACTCGGGGACCCAGGGGGGAGATACGCAGTATTTT.

On this clone: An end of the junction does not agree with germline; a read error may underlie this. The V and J genes are TRBV30 and TRBJ2-7; TRBD2 agrees at 9 bases. Germline loops: CDR1 GTSNPN, CDR2 SVGIG (reference sequence). The CDR3 covers 13 residues. CDR3 loop: CAGRASGAYEQYF. CDR3 DNA: TGTGCCGGGAGGGCTAGCGGGGCCTACGAGCAGTACTTC. The full variable domain, completed using reference TRBV30 and TRBJ2-7, is SQTIHQWPATLVQPVGSPLSLECTVEGTSNPNLYWYRQAAGRGLQLLFYSVGIGQISSEVPQNLSASRPQDRQFILSSKKLLLSDSGFYLCAGRASGAYEQYFGPGTRLTVT.

This rearrangement joins TRBV9 to TRBJ2-1; D not resolved. From germline, CDR1 is SGDLS and CDR2 YYNGEE. V was trimmed by 0 bases and J by 0 bases, leaving 7 bases between them. The CDR3 spans 15 residues. The CDR3 loop is CASSVVGSSYNEQFF. CDR3 DNA: TGTGCCAGCAGCGTAGTTGGCAGCTCCTACAATGAGCAGTTCTTC.

The DNA of the CDR3 is TGCGCCAGCAGCCACCTACTAGCGGCGGACCAGTTCTTC. It codes for CASSHLLAADQFF. The rearrangement uses TRBV10-2 and TRBJ2-1, with 8 bases that match TRBD2. Trimming took 6 bases from V and 13 from J; bases not matched to a gene: 11. Germline values: CDR1 WSHSY, CDR2 SAAADI. CDR3 length: 13 amino acids.